The entry that follows covers one TCR beta chain sequence. The antigen it recognizes is unknown. Base qualities are not at hand, and no much larger clone is one base apart. The data were taken from a study of spatial heterogeneity in lung cancer (dated by TCRdb to between 2017 and 2020). Broadly, across the study: Beta-chain transcripts were consistently detected in greater numbers than alpha-chain transcripts, which likely reflected higher beta-chain transcript abundance. In the raw uncorrected reads, each unique combination of TCR and UMI appeared more than ten times on average. At surgery, both alpha and beta chains were TCR-sequenced in roughly 230 tumor regions, 63 to 65 matched nontumor lung samples and over 50 PBMC samples. Nonsynonymous mutation counts, determined by whole-exome sequencing of tumor tissue, were related to TCR repertoire features. The study quantitatively compared TCR alpha and beta repertoires across multiple tumor regions, matched nontumor lung and blood in non-small cell lung cancer.

Trimming costs V 3 bases and J 15 bases, and their ends lie 22 bases apart. Taken from cysteine to phenylalanine, the CDR3 has 14 residues. Only CDR3 DNA is held: 42 bases, read in frame from base 1. The germline V gene supplies CDR1 SGDLS and CDR2 YYNGEE. The library was obtained by 5' RACE. The reads were generated on a NextSeq 500. In the TCR library protocol, a unique molecular identifier was attached to each TCR cDNA molecule so that PCR and sequencing errors could be corrected. On the study's bioinformatics: TCR identification, UMI-based error correction and CDR3 extraction were all carried out with Decombinator tools. TCRs above a frequency of 2 per 1,000, corresponding to the top 1% of the tumor frequency distribution, were defined as expanded. Renyi diversity was computed with the R vegan package after each repertoire had been subsampled 100 times to 5,000 TCRs. CDR3 similarity networks were constructed using string-kernel similarity of amino acid triplets, with links drawn between CDR3s whose pairwise similarity was above 0.82. In TCRdb, the public reads were trimmed at Q25 with fastp and aligned with MiXCR, with productive beta chains retained. Each CDR3 protein gets just one entry, which takes the most common genes and DNA from the rows behind it. It is TCRdb's table, rather than the study itself, that gives the V and J calls and clone size. The sample table shows approximately 40,000 distinct CDR3 sequences, and under 8% are seen once. The top ten constitute around 30% of the sample.

Reading the label with the study, this specimen's time point is: sample taken at primary tumor resection. Samples were obtained from approximately 72 patients with early-stage, untreated non-small cell lung cancer from the lung TRACERx cohort. Whole RNA extracted from tumor and nontumor lung tissue, or from cryopreserved PBMC samples, was used for TCR sequencing without cell sorting. Only patients for whom sufficient RNA was available from at least two tumor regions were selected for TCR sequencing. Findings and caveats that apply to the study as a whole: Ubiquitous expanded tumor TCRs were detected in blood more often at tumor resection than at routine follow-up. Confirming at a functional level the hypothesis that regional TCRs recognize regional mutations was considered to require additional single-cell paired TCR alpha and beta sequencing.

Specimen: PBMCs, collected at surgery. This sequence originates from a female donor with early-stage non-small cell lung cancer. This chain joins TRBV9 to TRBJ2-1; a confident D gene designation cannot be given. CDR3 region: CASSAFPSAMVPFF. The base sequence is TGTGCCAGCAGCGCATTCCCTTCCGCCATGGTACCGTTCTTC.